This T cell receptor beta chain originates from a study of CD8 T cells in ankylosing spondylitis. Findings and limits, study-wide: Apparently characteristic of ankylosing spondylitis blood was a TCR beta motif (roughly eight highly homologous variants). Clones linked with disease were CD8+ and fairly uncommon in the peripheral blood. Disease-linked clones were reportedly significantly enriched in matched ankylosing spondylitis synovial fluid. Some motif variants had been reported before (in reactive arthritis synovial fluid and blood).

MiXCR was run by TCRdb on the 5' RACE reads, yielding one entry per CDR3 protein. Among roughly 130,000 distinct CDR3 sequences listed, 6.5% to 8.5% were seen once. This clonotype was detected many times. Its cognate antigen is unknown. Sample: synovial fluid, either unsorted or a sorted T cell fraction (not recorded which). This receptor was taken from a male donor with ankylosing spondylitis.

The CDR3 sequence: CASSVGGNTIYF. The CDR3 DNA follows: TGTGCCAGCAGTGTTGGTGGAAACACCATATATTTT. The J gene is TRBJ1-3, the V gene TRBV28; D is unclear. V was clipped by 5 bases and J by 3 bases, with 5 bases between them. Germline-derived CDR1 and CDR2 are MDHEN and SYDVKM. This CDR3 spans 12 amino acids.